Listed below are T cell receptor beta chains from one sample, sequenced in a study of read filtering for tumor transcriptome and immune sequencing. TCRdb ran MiXCR on the reads and lists one entry per CDR3 protein. The data hold about 35,000 distinct CDR3 sequences, with 14% observed a single time. The source material was a population of CD138-negative cells sorted from bone marrow. Receptor source: a donor at least 40 years old with multiple myeloma. Each CDR3 is given with its conserved first and last residue. The order of the fields is D gene, J gene, V gene, clone size, CDR3 protein, CDR3 DNA. The D gene is left open where the match is weak. Size tells how often a clone was seen (once, few, many) or the class of an expanded clone, and some rows leave it out.

D: TRBD1
J: TRBJ2-7
V: TRBV28
size: many
CDR3: CASSLGLTGAEQYF
DNA: TGTGCCAGCAGTTTGGGATTGACAGGGGCCGAGCAGTACTTC

D: TRBD2
J: TRBJ2-1
V: TRBV2
size: few
CDR3: CASSEGLAGIYNEQFF
DNA: TGTGCCAGCAGTGAAGGGCTAGCGGGGATCTACAATGAGCAGTTCTTC

D: TRBD1
J: TRBJ1-4
V: TRBV5-1
size: many
CDR3: CASSLGTGRNEKLFF
DNA: TGCGCCAGCAGCTTGGGGACAGGGCGAAATGAAAAACTGTTTTTT

D: .
J: TRBJ2-3
V: TRBV7-8
size: many
CDR3: CASSLRSGLPDTQYF
DNA: TGTGCCAGCAGCTTAAGGAGCGGGCTTCCAGATACGCAGTATTTT

D: TRBD1
J: TRBJ1-2
V: TRBV6-5
size: few
CDR3: CASMVPGGYGYTF
DNA: TGTGCCAGCATGGTTCCAGGGGGCTATGGCTACACCTTC

D: .
J: TRBJ2-5
V: TRBV20-1
size: many
CDR3: CSAAGQTPETQYF
DNA: TGCAGTGCTGCGGGACAGACCCCAGAGACCCAGTACTTC

D: .
J: TRBJ2-5
V: TRBV12-3/TRBV12-4
size: many
CDR3: CASSLGDSFQETQYF
DNA: TGTGCCAGCAGTTTGGGGGACTCATTCCAAGAGACCCAGTACTTC

D: .
J: TRBJ2-7
V: TRBV29-1
size: many
CDR3: CSVAWGSYEQYF
DNA: TGCAGCGTTGCGTGGGGGTCTTACGAGCAGTACTTC

D: TRBD2
J: TRBJ2-2
V: TRBV20-1
size: few
CDR3: CSANIPAGGPTGELFF
DNA: TGCAGTGCTAATATCCCAGCGGGAGGGCCGACCGGGGAGCTGTTTTTT

D: TRBD1
J: TRBJ2-7
V: TRBV28
size: many
CDR3: CASRARGTGRNEQYF
DNA: TGTGCCAGCAGGGCCAGGGGGACAGGGAGAAACGAGCAGTACTTC

D: TRBD1
J: TRBJ2-3
V: TRBV2
size: .
CDR3: CASNWDSATDTQYF
DNA: TGTGCCAGCAATTGGGACAGCGCCACAGATACGCAGTATTTT

D: .
J: TRBJ2-3
V: TRBV3-1
size: .
CDR3: CASGQDYSTDTQYF
DNA: TGTGCCAGCGGCCAAGATTACAGCACAGATACGCAGTATTTT

D: TRBD1
J: TRBJ2-5
V: TRBV4-2
size: many
CDR3: CASSQAGTGKETQYF
DNA: TGTGCCAGCAGCCAAGCGGGGACAGGGAAAGAGACCCAGTACTTC

D: TRBD1
J: TRBJ2-1
V: TRBV5-1
size: many
CDR3: CASSFAGQGTEQFF
DNA: TGCGCCAGCAGCTTTGCAGGACAGGGGACTGAGCAGTTCTTC

D: TRBD1
J: TRBJ1-5
V: TRBV29-1
size: many
CDR3: CSVVDRNQPQHF
DNA: TGCAGCGTCGTGGACAGGAATCAGCCCCAGCATTTT

D: TRBD2
J: TRBJ2-2
V: TRBV20-1
size: many
CDR3: CSATGPGAGANTGELFF
DNA: TGCAGTGCTACAGGGCCGGGAGCGGGGGCGAACACCGGGGAGCTGTTTTTT

D: TRBD1
J: TRBJ1-5
V: TRBV7-2
size: many
CDR3: CASSLATGGNQPQHF
DNA: TGTGCCAGCAGCTTAGCCACAGGGGGCAATCAGCCCCAGCATTTT

D: TRBD1
J: TRBJ2-7
V: TRBV27
size: many
CDR3: CAGSAGTGVYEQYF
DNA: TGTGCCGGCAGCGCCGGGACAGGGGTCTACGAGCAGTACTTC

D: TRBD2
J: TRBJ2-1
V: TRBV19
size: many
CDR3: CASTRSPSGGAGYNEQFF
DNA: TGTGCCAGTACCCGATCCCCTAGCGGGGGGGCGGGCTACAATGAGCAGTTCTTC

D: .
J: TRBJ2-6
V: TRBV28
size: many
CDR3: CASSSPRRGGANVLTF
DNA: TGTGCCAGCAGTTCCCCCCGAAGGGGAGGGGCCAACGTCCTGACTTTC

D: .
J: TRBJ2-7
V: TRBV30
size: many
CDR3: CAWSLRGLRLSAEQYF
DNA: TGTGCCTGGAGTCTCCGGGGGCTGCGGCTCTCGGCCGAGCAGTACTTC

D: .
J: TRBJ1-1
V: TRBV2
size: many
CDR3: CASTRTEMNTEAFF
DNA: TGTGCCAGCACCAGGACCGAGATGAACACTGAAGCTTTCTTT

D: .
J: TRBJ2-7
V: TRBV20-1
size: few
CDR3: CSASHRYEQYF
DNA: TGCAGTGCTTCCCACCGCTACGAGCAGTACTTC

D: .
J: TRBJ1-5
V: TRBV4-1
size: few
CDR3: CASSQRDRNQPQHF
DNA: TGCGCCAGCAGCCAACGGGACCGAAATCAGCCCCAGCATTTT

D: .
J: TRBJ2-1
V: TRBV5-1
size: many
CDR3: CASSGVEGIGYNEQFF
DNA: TGCGCCAGCAGCGGCGTGGAGGGGATCGGCTACAATGAGCAGTTCTTC

D: .
J: TRBJ1-4
V: TRBV2
size: many
CDR3: CASSVQGTGEKLFF
DNA: TGTGCCAGCAGCGTACAGGGTACCGGTGAAAAACTGTTTTTT

D: TRBD2
J: TRBJ2-1
V: TRBV4-1
size: many
CDR3: CASSQESPGGGINPWRQFF
DNA: TGCGCCAGCAGCCAAGAAAGTCCCGGGGGGGGGATAAATCCGTGGCGGCAGTTCTTC

D: .
J: TRBJ2-6
V: TRBV7-2
size: many
CDR3: CASLRDGAGANVLTF
DNA: TGTGCCAGTCTTAGGGATGGCGCTGGGGCCAACGTCCTGACTTTC

D: .
J: TRBJ2-7
V: TRBV6-5
size: few
CDR3: CASSRGSSYEQYF
DNA: TGTGCCAGCAGTCGAGGGTCCTCCTACGAGCAGTACTTC

D: .
J: TRBJ2-4
V: TRBV14
size: .
CDR3: CASSQEDRQYF
DNA: TGTGCCAGCAGCCAAGAAGACCGGCAGTACTTC

D: .
J: TRBJ2-1
V: TRBV4-1
size: medium-sized
CDR3: CASSQVGLGSNNEQFF
DNA: TGTGCCAGCAGCCAAGTGGGACTGGGGTCCAACAATGAGCAGTTCTTC

D: .
J: TRBJ2-2
V: TRBV27
size: many
CDR3: CASSLYLSGDGGELFF
DNA: TGTGCCAGCAGTTTATATCTATCCGGGGATGGCGGGGAGCTGTTTTTT

D: .
J: TRBJ2-3
V: TRBV9
size: few
CDR3: CASTTGRTDTQYF
DNA: TGTGCCAGCACGACCGGGCGGACAGATACGCAGTATTTT

D: .
J: TRBJ1-5
V: TRBV15
size: .
CDR3: CATSSTGFSNQPQHF
DNA: TGTGCCACCAGCAGCACAGGCTTTAGCAATCAGCCCCAGCATTTT

D: TRBD1
J: TRBJ2-1
V: TRBV27
size: many
CDR3: CASSAWDRRNDNEQFF
DNA: TGTGCCAGCAGTGCATGGGACAGGAGGAATGACAATGAGCAGTTCTTC

D: TRBD2
J: TRBJ2-1
V: TRBV20-1
size: many
CDR3: CSASKRLAVYNEQFF
DNA: TGCAGTGCTAGCAAGAGACTAGCGGTCTACAATGAGCAGTTCTTC

D: .
J: TRBJ1-2
V: TRBV5-1
size: many
CDR3: CASSLEASYGYTF
DNA: TGCGCCAGCAGCTTGGAGGCCTCCTATGGCTACACCTTC

D: .
J: TRBJ1-5
V: TRBV6-5
size: many
CDR3: CASSLSPNQPQHF
DNA: TGTGCCAGCTCCTTGAGTCCCAATCAGCCCCAGCATTTT

D: .
J: TRBJ1-1
V: TRBV30
size: many
CDR3: CAWSVPLEAFF
DNA: TGTGCCTGGAGTGTACCCCTTGAAGCTTTCTTT

D: TRBD1
J: TRBJ1-2
V: TRBV14
size: many
CDR3: CASSRDPRGRLGYTF
DNA: TGTGCCAGCAGCCGAGACCCCAGGGGGCGCTTAGGCTACACCTTC

D: .
J: TRBJ2-4
V: TRBV7-4
size: many
CDR3: CASSLVKRGPYF
DNA: TGTGCCAGCAGCTTAGTTAAGCGAGGGCCGTACTTC

D: .
J: TRBJ2-7
V: TRBV28
size: many
CDR3: CASRSPLREQYF
DNA: TGTGCCAGCAGATCCCCTTTGAGAGAGCAGTACTTC

D: TRBD2
J: TRBJ2-1
V: TRBV29-1
size: few
CDR3: CSVVGLAGSFSSCNVQFF
DNA: TGCAGCGTCGTTGGACTAGCGGGGTCTTTTAGCTCCTGCAATGTGCAGTTCTTC

D: .
J: TRBJ2-7
V: TRBV28
size: many
CDR3: CASLNWGAGYEQYF
DNA: TGTGCCAGCCTGAATTGGGGGGCAGGCTACGAGCAGTACTTC

D: TRBD1
J: TRBJ2-7
V: TRBV3-1
size: many
CDR3: CASSQMDRRYEQYF
DNA: TGTGCCAGCAGCCAGATGGACAGGAGGTACGAGCAGTACTTC

D: .
J: TRBJ1-1
V: TRBV11-2
size: few
CDR3: CASSIARTRSEAFF
DNA: TGTGCCAGCAGCATAGCTAGGACAAGGAGTGAAGCTTTCTTT

D: .
J: TRBJ1-2
V: TRBV6-1
size: .
CDR3: CASTRGDDGCTF
DNA: TGTGCCAGTACTAGGGGCGACGATGGCTGCACCTTC

D: TRBD1
J: TRBJ1-1
V: TRBV28
size: many
CDR3: CASRQWTGGSEAFF
DNA: TGTGCCAGCAGGCAATGGACAGGGGGATCAGAAGCTTTCTTT

D: TRBD2
J: TRBJ2-1
V: TRBV7-2
size: many
CDR3: CASSLALGLAGDEQFF
DNA: TGTGCCAGCAGCTTAGCGCTGGGACTAGCTGGGGATGAGCAGTTCTTC

D: TRBD2
J: TRBJ2-3
V: TRBV12-3/TRBV12-4
size: many
CDR3: CASSSPLAGARDTQYF
DNA: TGTGCCAGCAGTTCGCCTCTAGCGGGAGCGAGAGATACGCAGTATTTT

D: .
J: TRBJ2-1
V: TRBV6-1
size: many
CDR3: CASDRSYEQFF
DNA: TGTGCCAGCGACAGATCCTATGAGCAGTTCTTC

D: .
J: TRBJ1-1
V: TRBV11-2
size: many
CDR3: CASSSRLVGPEAFF
DNA: TGTGCCAGCAGCTCCCGTTTGGTGGGGCCTGAAGCTTTCTTT

D: .
J: TRBJ2-2
V: TRBV6-4
size: many
CDR3: CASSATQGNTGELFF
DNA: TGTGCCAGCAGTGCCACTCAGGGAAACACCGGGGAGCTGTTTTTT

D: .
J: TRBJ2-5
V: TRBV29-1
size: many
CDR3: CSVERGAQETQYF
DNA: TGCAGCGTTGAAAGGGGGGCACAAGAGACCCAGTACTTC

D: .
J: TRBJ1-4
V: TRBV5-1
size: many
CDR3: CASSLLGPGGTANNEKLFF
DNA: TGCGCCAGCAGCTTGCTCGGTCCGGGGGGGACGGCCAACAATGAAAAACTGTTTTTT

D: TRBD1
J: TRBJ2-7
V: TRBV2
size: few
CDR3: CASRVTGTGGNEQYF
DNA: TGTGCCAGCAGAGTAACCGGGACAGGGGGTAACGAGCAGTACTTC